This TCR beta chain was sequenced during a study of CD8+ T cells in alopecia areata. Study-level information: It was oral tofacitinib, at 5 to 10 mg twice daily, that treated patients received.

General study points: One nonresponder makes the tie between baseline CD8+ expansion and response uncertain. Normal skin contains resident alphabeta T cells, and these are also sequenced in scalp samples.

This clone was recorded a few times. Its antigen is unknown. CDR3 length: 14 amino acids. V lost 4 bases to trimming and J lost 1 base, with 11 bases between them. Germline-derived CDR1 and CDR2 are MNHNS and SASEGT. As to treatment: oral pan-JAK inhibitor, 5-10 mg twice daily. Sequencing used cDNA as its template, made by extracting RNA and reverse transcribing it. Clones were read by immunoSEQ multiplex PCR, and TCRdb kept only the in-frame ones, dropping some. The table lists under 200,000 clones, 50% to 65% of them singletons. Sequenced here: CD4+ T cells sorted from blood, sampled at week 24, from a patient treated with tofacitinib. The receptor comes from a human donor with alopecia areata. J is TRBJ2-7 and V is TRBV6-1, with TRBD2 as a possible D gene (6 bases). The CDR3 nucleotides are TGTGCCAGCAGTGCCGGACTATATTCCTACGAGCAGTACTTC. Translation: CASSAGLYSYEQYF.